The sequence of this TCR beta chain was determined in a study of metastatic and nonmetastatic thyroid tumors. Study-wide background: Repertoires were compared across blood and tumor or nodule tissue from malignant and benign thyroid patients.

Authors' data handling: A classifier for distant metastasis in papillary thyroid cancer was constructed using CDR3 differences observed across clinicopathological groups. Via MiXCR, TCRdb re-called the PCR reads. TCRdb, rather than the study authors, made the V and J calls. This sample carries roughly 20,000 clones, about a quarter of them seen once, and the ten largest clones take 6% to 7.5%. No patient had received any treatment before thyroid surgery. The sample holds many counts of this clone. The junction does not match germline at one end; this may be a read error. The same CDR3 arises from other DNA sequences in this sample as well. Germline-derived CDR1 and CDR2 are PRHDT and FYEKMQ (reference sequence). The CDR3 has 16 amino acids.

The clonotype was recovered from a female donor with papillary thyroid cancer or a benign thyroid nodule (not recorded which). Some clones in this sample may be carry-over from other donors' samples. V gene TRBV13 combines with J gene TRBJ2-3; TRBD2 matches at 8 bases. Sequenced input: blood. The CDR3 DNA reads TGTGCCAGCAGACAAATTGGGCGGGAGGACCCAGATACGCAGTATTTC. Protein: CASRQIGREDPDTQYF.